The entry that follows covers one TCR beta chain sequence. Antigen: not known. This entry belongs to a study of OX40 agonist ivuxolimab in advanced cancers. Study-level information: Anti-PD-1, anti-PD-L1 or anti-CTLA-4 therapy given earlier was allowed, and approximately 40% had some. Regarding the study as a whole: CD4+ and CD8+ blood T cells expanded clonally by week 6 at 0.1 to 3.0 mg/kg.

CDR3 length: 13 residues. Germline CDR1 is MNHEY and CDR2 is SVGAGI. V was trimmed by 2 bases and J by 6 bases, leaving 10 bases between them. TCRdb's copy holds only in-frame clones and misses some; the assay was immunoSEQ multiplex PCR. There are tens of thousands of clones in the sample; around 90% occur only once, and roughly 0.56% lies in the top ten. This sequence joins TRBV6-5 and TRBJ1-2, with D possibly TRBD1 on 5 matching bases. Specimen: CD4+ or CD8+ T cells sorted from blood, collected in a trial of the OX40 agonist ivuxolimab. The origin of this receptor is an adult with an advanced solid tumor such as melanoma, head and neck, liver or kidney cancer. CDR3 bases: TGTGCCAGCAGTTACCAGGGAATGGATGGCTACACCTTC. Residues: CASSYQGMDGYTF.